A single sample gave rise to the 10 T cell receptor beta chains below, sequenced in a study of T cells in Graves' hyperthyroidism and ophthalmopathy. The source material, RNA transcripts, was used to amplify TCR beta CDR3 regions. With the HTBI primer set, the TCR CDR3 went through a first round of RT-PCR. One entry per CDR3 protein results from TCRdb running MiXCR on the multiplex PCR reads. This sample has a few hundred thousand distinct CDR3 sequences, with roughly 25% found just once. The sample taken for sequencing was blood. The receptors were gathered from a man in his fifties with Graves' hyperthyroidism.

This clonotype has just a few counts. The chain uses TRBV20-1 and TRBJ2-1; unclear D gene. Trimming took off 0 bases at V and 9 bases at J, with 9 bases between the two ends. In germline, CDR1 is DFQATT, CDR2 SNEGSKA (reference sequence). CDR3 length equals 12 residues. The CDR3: CSARDNMGEQFF. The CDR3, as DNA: TGCAGTGCTAGAGATAATATGGGTGAGCAGTTCTTC.

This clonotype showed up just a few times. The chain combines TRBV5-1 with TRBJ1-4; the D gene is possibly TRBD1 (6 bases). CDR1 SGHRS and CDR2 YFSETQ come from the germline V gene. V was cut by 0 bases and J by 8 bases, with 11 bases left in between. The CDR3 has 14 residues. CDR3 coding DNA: TGCGCCAGCAGCTTGGTACAGGGCAGAGAAAAACTGTTTTTT. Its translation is CASSLVQGREKLFF.

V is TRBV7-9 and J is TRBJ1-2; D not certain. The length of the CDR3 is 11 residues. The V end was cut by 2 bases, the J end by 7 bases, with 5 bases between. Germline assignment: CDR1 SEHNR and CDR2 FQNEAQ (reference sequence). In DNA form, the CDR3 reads TGTGCCAGCAGCTTATTCGGTGGCTACACCTTC. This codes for CASSLFGGYTF.

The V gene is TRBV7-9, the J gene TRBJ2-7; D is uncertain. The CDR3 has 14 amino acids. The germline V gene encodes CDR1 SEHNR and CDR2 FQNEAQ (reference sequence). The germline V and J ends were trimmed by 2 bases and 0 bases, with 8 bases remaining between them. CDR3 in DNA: TGTGCCAGCAGCTTAAGCAGGACCTCCTACGAGCAGTACTTC. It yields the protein CASSLSRTSYEQYF. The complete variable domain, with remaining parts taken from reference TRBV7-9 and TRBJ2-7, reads DTGVSQNPRHKITKRGQNVTFRCDPISEHNRLYWYRQTLGQGPEFLTYFQNEAQLEKSRLLSDRFSAERPKGSFSTLEIQRTEQGDSAMYLCASSLSRTSYEQYFGPGTRLTVT.

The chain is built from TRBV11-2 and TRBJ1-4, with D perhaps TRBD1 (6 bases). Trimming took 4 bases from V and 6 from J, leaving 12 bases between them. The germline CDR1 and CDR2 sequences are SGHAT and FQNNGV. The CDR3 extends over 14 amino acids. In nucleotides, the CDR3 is TGTGCCAGCAGCTCAGGGACACAGGATGAAAAACTGTTTTTT. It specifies CASSSGTQDEKLFF.

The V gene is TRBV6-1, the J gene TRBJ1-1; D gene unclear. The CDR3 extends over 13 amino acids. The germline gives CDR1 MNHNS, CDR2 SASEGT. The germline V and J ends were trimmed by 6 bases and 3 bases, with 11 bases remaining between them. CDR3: CASRLSYDTEAFF. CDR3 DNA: TGTGCCAGCAGACTTTCATACGACACTGAAGCTTTCTTT.

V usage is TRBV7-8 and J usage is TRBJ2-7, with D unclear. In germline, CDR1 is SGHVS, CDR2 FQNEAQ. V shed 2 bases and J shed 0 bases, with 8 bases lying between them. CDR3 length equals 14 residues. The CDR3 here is CASSLLQSSYEQYF. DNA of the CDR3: TGTGCCAGCAGCTTACTGCAATCCTCCTACGAGCAGTACTTC.

CDR3 DNA: TGCAGTGCCTCGAAGGGGGGTCAAGAGACCCAGTACTTC. It yields the protein CSASKGGQETQYF. The chain joins TRBV20-1 to TRBJ2-5, with D perhaps assigned TRBD1 or TRBD2 (6 bases each). The ends were cut back, 6 bases at V and 2 bases at J, with 13 bases in the middle. The length of the CDR3 is 13 residues. Germline V gene data show CDR1 as DFQATT and CDR2 as SNEGSKA (reference sequence).

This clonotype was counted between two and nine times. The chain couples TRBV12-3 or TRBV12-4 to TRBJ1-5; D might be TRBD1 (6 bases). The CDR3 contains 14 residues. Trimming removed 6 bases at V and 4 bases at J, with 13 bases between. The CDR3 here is CASRTDSLNQPQHF. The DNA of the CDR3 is TGTGCCAGCAGAACGGACAGTTTGAATCAGCCCCAGCATTTT.

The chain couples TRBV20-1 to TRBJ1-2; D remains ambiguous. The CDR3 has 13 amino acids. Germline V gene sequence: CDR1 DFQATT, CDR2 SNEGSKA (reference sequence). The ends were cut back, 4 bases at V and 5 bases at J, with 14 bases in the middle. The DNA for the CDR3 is TGCAGTGCTATGACCTCGACGGGTTATGGCTACACCTTC. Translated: CSAMTSTGYGYTF.